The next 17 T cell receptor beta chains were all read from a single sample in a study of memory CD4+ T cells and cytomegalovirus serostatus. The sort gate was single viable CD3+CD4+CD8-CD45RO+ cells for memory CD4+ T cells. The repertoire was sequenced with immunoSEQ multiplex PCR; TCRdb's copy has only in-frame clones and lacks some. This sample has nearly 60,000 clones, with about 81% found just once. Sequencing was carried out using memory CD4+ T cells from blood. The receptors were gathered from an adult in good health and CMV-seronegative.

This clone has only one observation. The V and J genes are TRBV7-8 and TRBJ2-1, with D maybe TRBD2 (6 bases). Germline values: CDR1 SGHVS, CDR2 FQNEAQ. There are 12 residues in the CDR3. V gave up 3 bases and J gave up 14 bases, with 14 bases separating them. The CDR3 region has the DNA TGTGCCAGCAGCTTCAGATGGGGCGGGGAGTTCTTC. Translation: CASSFRWGGEFF.

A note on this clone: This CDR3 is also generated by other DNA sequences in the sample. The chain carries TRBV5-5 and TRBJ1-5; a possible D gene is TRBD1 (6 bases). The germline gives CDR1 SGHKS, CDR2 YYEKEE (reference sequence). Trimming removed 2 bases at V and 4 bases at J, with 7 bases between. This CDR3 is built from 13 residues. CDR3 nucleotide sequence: TGTGCCAGCAGCTTAGGACAGAATCAGCCCCAGCATTTT. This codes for CASSLGQNQPQHF.

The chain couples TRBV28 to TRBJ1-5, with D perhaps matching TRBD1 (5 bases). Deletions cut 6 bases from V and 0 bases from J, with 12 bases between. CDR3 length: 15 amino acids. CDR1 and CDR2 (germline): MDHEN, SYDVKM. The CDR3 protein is CASSLLTVSNQPQHF. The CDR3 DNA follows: TGTGCCAGCAGCCTCCTGACAGTTAGCAATCAGCCCCAGCATTTT.

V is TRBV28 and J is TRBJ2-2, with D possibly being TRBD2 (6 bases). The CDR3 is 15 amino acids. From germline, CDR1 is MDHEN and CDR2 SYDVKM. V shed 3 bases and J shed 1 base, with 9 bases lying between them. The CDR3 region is CASSFASVNTGELFF. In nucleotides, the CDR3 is TGTGCCAGCAGTTTTGCTAGCGTGAACACCGGGGAGCTGTTTTTT.

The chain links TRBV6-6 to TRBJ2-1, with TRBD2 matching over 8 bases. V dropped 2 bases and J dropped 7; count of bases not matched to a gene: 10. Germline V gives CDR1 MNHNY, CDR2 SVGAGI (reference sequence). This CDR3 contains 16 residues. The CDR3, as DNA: TGTGCCAGCAGTTACCCGAATAGCGGGAACGGGAATGAGCAGTTCTTC. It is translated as CASSYPNSGNGNEQFF.

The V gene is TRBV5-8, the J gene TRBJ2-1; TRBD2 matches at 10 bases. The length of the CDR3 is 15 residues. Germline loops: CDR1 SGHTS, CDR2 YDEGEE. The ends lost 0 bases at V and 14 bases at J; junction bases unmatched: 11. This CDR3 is CASSLGGTSASRKFF. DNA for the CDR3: TGTGCCAGCAGCTTGGGTGGGACTAGCGCCTCGAGAAAGTTCTTC.

The CDR3 spells CASSPGTGSEKLFF. The CDR3 DNA reads TGCGCCAGCAGCCCCGGGACAGGGAGTGAAAAACTGTTTTTT. The gene calls are TRBV5-1 and TRBJ1-4, with 9 nucleotides matching TRBD1. Germline V gene sequence: CDR1 SGHRS, CDR2 YFSETQ. The V and J ends lost 4 bases and 7 bases, in that order; junction bases with no gene match: 5. This CDR3 is built from 14 residues.

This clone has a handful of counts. The CDR3 DNA sequence: TGCGCCAGCAGCCACCCCCTGGCCCTCAGTGAGCAGTTCTTC. This gives the protein CASSHPLALSEQFF. The V call is TRBV4-1, the J call TRBJ2-1; the D is unclear. The CDR3 covers 14 residues. V dropped 3 bases and J dropped 9 bases, with 15 bases sitting between them. Germline CDR1 reads MGHRA; CDR2 reads YSYEKL.

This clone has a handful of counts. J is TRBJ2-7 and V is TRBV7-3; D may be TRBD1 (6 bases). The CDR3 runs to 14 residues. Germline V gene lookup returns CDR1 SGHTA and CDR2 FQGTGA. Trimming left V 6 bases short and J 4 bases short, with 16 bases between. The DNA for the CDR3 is TGTGCCAGCAGTCTTCAGGGGATGGGGTACGAGCAGTACTTC. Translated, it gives CASSLQGMGYEQYF.

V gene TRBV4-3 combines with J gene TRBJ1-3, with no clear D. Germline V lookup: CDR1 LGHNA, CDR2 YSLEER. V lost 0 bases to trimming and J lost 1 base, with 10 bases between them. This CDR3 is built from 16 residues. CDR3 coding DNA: TGCGCCAGCAGCCAAGAAATCGCCGGGTCTGGAAACACCATATATTTT. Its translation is CASSQEIAGSGNTIYF.

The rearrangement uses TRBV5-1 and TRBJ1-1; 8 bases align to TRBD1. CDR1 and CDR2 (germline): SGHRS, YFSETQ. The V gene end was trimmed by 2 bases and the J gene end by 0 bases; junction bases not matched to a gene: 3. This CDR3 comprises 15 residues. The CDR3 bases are TGCGCCAGCAGCTTACGGACAGGGATGAACACTGAAGCTTTCTTT. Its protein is CASSLRTGMNTEAFF.

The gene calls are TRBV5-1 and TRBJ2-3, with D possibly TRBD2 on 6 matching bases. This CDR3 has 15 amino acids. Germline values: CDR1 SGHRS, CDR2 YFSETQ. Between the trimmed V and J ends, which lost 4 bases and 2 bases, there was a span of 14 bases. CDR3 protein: CASSRLTRPTDTQYF. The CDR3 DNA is TGCGCCAGCAGCCGACTGACTAGACCCACAGATACGCAGTATTTT.

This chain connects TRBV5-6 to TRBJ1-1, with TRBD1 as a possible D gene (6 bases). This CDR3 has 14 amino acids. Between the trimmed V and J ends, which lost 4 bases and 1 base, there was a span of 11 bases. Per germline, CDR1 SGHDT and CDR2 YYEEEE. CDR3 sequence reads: CASSLQGPNTEAFF. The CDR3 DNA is TGTGCCAGCAGCCTACAGGGTCCGAACACTGAAGCTTTCTTT.

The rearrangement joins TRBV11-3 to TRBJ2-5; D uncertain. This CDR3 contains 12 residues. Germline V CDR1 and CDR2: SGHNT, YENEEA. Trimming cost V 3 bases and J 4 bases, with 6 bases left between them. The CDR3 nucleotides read TGTGCCAGCAGCTTCAAACGAGAGACCCAGTACTTC. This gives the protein CASSFKRETQYF.

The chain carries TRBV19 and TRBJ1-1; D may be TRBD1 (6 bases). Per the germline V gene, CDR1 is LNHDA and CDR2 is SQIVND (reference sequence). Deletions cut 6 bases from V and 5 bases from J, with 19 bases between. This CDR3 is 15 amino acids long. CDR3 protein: CASRRQDLGATEAFF. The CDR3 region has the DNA TGTGCCAGTAGGAGACAGGATTTAGGTGCGACTGAAGCTTTCTTT.

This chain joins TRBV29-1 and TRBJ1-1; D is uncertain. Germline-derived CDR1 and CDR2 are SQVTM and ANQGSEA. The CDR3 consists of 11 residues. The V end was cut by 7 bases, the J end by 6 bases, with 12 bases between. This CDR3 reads CSARREAEAFF. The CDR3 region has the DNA TGCAGCGCCCGGAGAGAGGCTGAAGCTTTCTTT.

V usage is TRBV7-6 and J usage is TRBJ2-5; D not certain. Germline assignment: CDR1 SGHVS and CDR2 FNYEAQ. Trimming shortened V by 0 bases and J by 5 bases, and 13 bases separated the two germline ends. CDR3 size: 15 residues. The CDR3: CASSLAAGDGETQYF. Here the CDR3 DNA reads TGTGCCAGCAGCTTAGCTGCCGGCGATGGGGAGACCCAGTACTTC.